The rows below give T cell receptor beta chains drawn from one sample of a study of graft-versus-host responses after intestinal transplantation. What these receptors recognize is not known. TCRdb's table, derived via immunoSEQ multiplex PCR, lists solely in-frame clones and lacks some. The data hold about 88,000 clones, with approximately 94% observed a single time. The starting material was unstimulated CD4+ T cells sorted from spleen or lymph node cells, obtained before transplant. These receptors originate from a human donor who was the organ donor for an intestinal transplant. The CDR3 runs from the conserved cysteine through the conserved F or W. Clone sizes are given selectively: once, few, many, or a class where the clone is expanded.

>NA|TRBV9|TRBJ1-1
CASSVGAAFNTEAFF
>once|TRBV7-9|TRBJ1-5
CASSLPNQPQHF
>NA|TRBV5-6|TRBJ2-3
CASSLSGGTDTQYF
>NA|TRBV5-4|TRBJ1-2
CASSLDRGYGYTF
>NA|TRBV2|TRBJ2-5
CASSPNRAQETQYF
>NA|TRBV28|TRBJ1-5
CASGGSNQPQHF
>NA|TRBV7-3|TRBJ1-1
CASSRNGGSSEAFF
>NA|TRBV11-2|TRBJ2-7
CASSSLPTSGALYEQYF
>NA|TRBV2|TRBJ1-6
CASSAGPPDYNSPLHF
>NA|TRBV6-5|TRBJ2-3
CASSLLAGGTDTQYF
>NA|TRBV2|TRBJ2-3
CASSAYRNRDSTDTQYF
>NA|TRBV19|TRBJ2-7
CASSTRDSKSEQYF